This T cell receptor (beta chain) is from a study of cytomegalovirus exposure and HLA in healthy donors. PCR amplification relied on 60 Vbeta primers (plus 13 Jbeta primers). Measured with immunoSEQ multiplex PCR; TCRdb has only the in-frame clones, and not every one. Here the sample spans 100,000 to 150,000 clones, roughly 63% being singletons. This CDR3 is built from 17 residues. Germline loops: CDR1 LGHNA, CDR2 YSLEER. With V trimmed by 4 bases and J by 3 bases, 14 bases remained unmatched. The specimen sequenced was PBMCs. This sequence joins TRBV4-3 and TRBJ1-2, with 7 bases aligning to TRBD1. The sequence came from a young man in good health and CMV-seropositive. The CDR3 is CASSLLTRAQGDYGYTF. The CDR3 DNA sequence: TGCGCCAGCAGCCTGCTGACCCGAGCCCAGGGGGACTATGGCTACACCTTC.